This note documents a single TCR beta chain sequence. This entry is derived from a study of blood T cell repertoires in COVID-19. Study at large: Spain, Italy and the United States supplied samples that represented acute and convalescent COVID-19. Nucleic acid was either cDNA or gDNA, and it came from T cells, B-cell-depleted T cells, or PBMCs.

This CDR3 has 15 residues. Germline V CDR1 and CDR2: SGDLS, YYNGEE. Trimming removed 0 bases from V and 1 base from J, with 9 bases in between. Generated by immunoSEQ multiplex PCR, the TCRdb table keeps only in-frame clones and is missing some. The sample includes 150,000 or so clones, roughly 86% seen only once; the top ten take around 15%. The clonotype comes from a human donor with acute or convalescent COVID-19. The donor label of this sample is uncertain. The chain employs TRBV9 and TRBJ2-3, with TRBD2 as a possible D gene (6 bases). Sequenced input: peripheral blood. This CDR3 reads CASSVGWGGTDTQYF. The DNA of the CDR3 is TGTGCCAGCAGCGTAGGGTGGGGGGGCACAGATACGCAGTATTTT.